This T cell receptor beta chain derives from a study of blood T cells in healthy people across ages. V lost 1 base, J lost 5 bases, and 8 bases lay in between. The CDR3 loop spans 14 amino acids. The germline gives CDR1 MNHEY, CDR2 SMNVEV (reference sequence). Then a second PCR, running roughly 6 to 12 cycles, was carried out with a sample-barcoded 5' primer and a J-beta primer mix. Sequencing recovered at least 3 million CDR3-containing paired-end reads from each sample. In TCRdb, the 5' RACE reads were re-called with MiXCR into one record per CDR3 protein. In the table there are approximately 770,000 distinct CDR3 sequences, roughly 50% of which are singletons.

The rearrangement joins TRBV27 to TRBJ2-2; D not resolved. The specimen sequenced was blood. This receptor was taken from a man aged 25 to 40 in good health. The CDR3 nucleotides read TGTGCCAGCAGTTTATATCCAGGTACCGGGGAGCTGTTTTTT. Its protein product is CASSLYPGTGELFF.